This T cell receptor beta chain was recovered during a study of identical twins. TCRdb used MiXCR to reprocess the 5' RACE reads, holding one entry per CDR3 protein. The table includes 350,000 to 500,000 distinct CDR3 sequences, about a fifth detected once. This clonotype has only a few counts. CDR1 and CDR2 from the germline V gene are SGHTA and FQGNSA. This CDR3 spans 13 amino acids. Trimming removed 4 bases from V and 5 bases from J, with 10 bases in between. This receptor was identified in a man in his fifties or sixties in good health. This sequence joins TRBV7-2 and TRBJ2-3; a weak D match, TRBD1 (6 bases). Sample: naive T cells sorted from blood. This CDR3 reads CASSSTGRDTQYF. In DNA, the CDR3 is TGTGCCAGCAGCTCGACAGGTAGAGATACGCAGTATTTT. The full variable domain, in which reference TRBV7-2 and TRBJ2-3 provide the parts outside the CDR3, is GAGVSQSPSNKVTEKGKDVELRCDPISGHTALYWYRQSLGQGLEFLIYFQGNSAPDKSGLPSDRFSAERTGGSVSTLTIQRTQQEDSAVYLCASSSTGRDTQYFGPGTRLTVL.